One sample yielded the 18 T cell receptor beta chains listed below, sequenced in a study of control samples from healthy donors and cancer patients (dated by TCRdb to 2019 to 2021). Library preparation was by the immunoSEQ multiplex PCR assay. The table was pulled from immuneACCESS by TCRdb, which kept in-frame rearrangements only. Such tables lose some clones; where checked, under half of the loss comes from unresolved V genes, and the rest has no known cause. For this sample there are some 120,000 clones; about nine tenths appear just once. The leading ten clones occupy around 9% of the sample. The sequencing input was blood. The origin of the receptors is a man aged 40-50 years in good health.

The chain has TRBV30 and TRBJ2-2; 8 nucleotides agree with TRBD2. This CDR3 spans 15 amino acids. Germline V gene lookup returns CDR1 GTSNPN and CDR2 SVGIG (reference sequence). The V segment lost 2 bases and the J segment 5 bases; nucleotides outside the gene matches: 7. CDR3 in amino acids: CAWSSWGLGTGELFF. In nucleotides, the CDR3 is TGTGCCTGGAGTTCCTGGGGACTAGGGACCGGGGAGCTGTTTTTT. Together with reference TRBV30 and TRBJ2-2, the CDR3 gives the full variable domain: SQTIHQWPATLVQPVGSPLSLECTVEGTSNPNLYWYRQAAGRGLQLLFYSVGIGQISSEVPQNLSASRPQDRQFILSSKKLLLSDSGFYLCAWSSWGLGTGELFFGEGSRLTVL.

J is TRBJ2-7 and V is TRBV27, with 7 positions matching TRBD1. Germline CDR1 and CDR2: MNHEY and SMNVEV (reference sequence). Losses at the gene ends were 3 bases for V and 3 bases for J; bases not matched to a gene: 5. This CDR3 has 14 amino acids. CDR3 amino acids: CASSFQTGNYEQYF. The DNA of the CDR3 is TGTGCCAGCAGTTTCCAGACAGGGAACTACGAGCAGTACTTC.

This chain uses TRBV18 with TRBJ1-1; TRBD1 might be the D (6 bases). Trimming shortened V by 1 base and J by 1 base, and 10 bases separated the two germline ends. The CDR3 is 15 residues long. CDR1 KGHSH and CDR2 LQKENI come from the germline V gene. CDR3 protein: CASSPRNRENTEAFF. Written as DNA, the CDR3 is TGTGCCAGCTCACCACGGAACAGGGAGAACACTGAAGCTTTCTTT.

This clone has at least ten counts. This rearrangement joins TRBV7-6 to TRBJ1-1; 11 positions agree with TRBD1. V lost 1 base, J lost 4 bases, and 2 bases stayed unmatched. Germline CDR1 is SGHVS and CDR2 is FNYEAQ. This CDR3 spans 15 amino acids. CDR3 nucleotides: TGTGCCAGCAGCTTAGAGGGGACAGGGGGCACTGAAGCTTTCTTT. Translation gives CASSLEGTGGTEAFF.

This clone showed up just a few times. The rearrangement links TRBV6-2 or TRBV6-3 to TRBJ1-4; D ambiguous. CDR3 length: 14 amino acids. CDR1 MNHEY and CDR2 SVGEGT come from the germline V gene. The V end lost 2 bases, the J end lost 6 bases, and 10 bases lay between the germline ends. The CDR3 region has the DNA TGTGCCAGCAGTTACACCCGGACGGATGAAAAACTGTTTTTT. Translating it yields CASSYTRTDEKLFF.

The chain uses TRBV5-1 and TRBJ2-1; TRBD2 aligns across 9 bases. Germline V gives CDR1 SGHRS, CDR2 YFSETQ. V was pared by 5 bases and J by 9 bases, with 9 bases of the junction left unmatched. The CDR3 has 14 amino acids. CDR3 amino acids: CASSQGLAFGEQFF. The CDR3 nucleotides are TGCGCCAGCAGTCAGGGACTAGCCTTTGGTGAGCAGTTCTTC.

The chain joins TRBV6-5 to TRBJ2-7; a possible D gene is TRBD1 (5 bases). The CDR3 has 13 amino acids. Germline CDR1 and CDR2: MNHEY and SVGAGI. V was trimmed by 2 bases and J by 2 bases, leaving 7 bases between them. CDR3 loop: CASSYQGAYEQYF. The CDR3 coding sequence is TGTGCCAGCAGTTACCAAGGGGCCTACGAGCAGTACTTC.

The chain is built from TRBV7-2 and TRBJ1-4, with TRBD1 matching 7 bases. CDR3 length: 15 residues. Germline-derived CDR1 and CDR2 are SGHTA and FQGNSA. After removal of 0 bases from V and 3 bases from J, the junction contained 1 base not matched to a gene. CDR3 DNA sequence: TGTGCCAGCAGCTTAGCGCAGGGGGCTAATGAAAAACTGTTTTTT. Protein: CASSLAQGANEKLFF. Full variable domain (remainder filled in from reference TRBV7-2 and TRBJ1-4): GAGVSQSPSNKVTEKGKDVELRCDPISGHTALYWYRQSLGQGLEFLIYFQGNSAPDKSGLPSDRFSAERTGGSVSTLTIQRTQQEDSAVYLCASSLAQGANEKLFFGSGTQLSVL.

V gene TRBV30 combines with J gene TRBJ1-6; no clear D. Trimming pared 4 bases from V and 1 base from J, leaving 5 bases between. Germline values: CDR1 GTSNPN, CDR2 SVGIG (reference sequence). The CDR3 has 13 residues. The CDR3 is CAWIRSYNSPLHF. CDR3 nucleotide sequence: TGTGCCTGGATTAGGTCCTATAATTCACCCCTCCACTTT.

The rearrangement links TRBV4-1 to TRBJ2-5; 12 positions match TRBD2. Germline V gene data show CDR1 as MGHRA and CDR2 as YSYEKL. With 1 base clipped from V and 2 bases from J, the junction kept 8 bases outside the gene matches. The CDR3 is 18 amino acids. The CDR3 loop reads CASSQGTGLAGRQETQYF. CDR3 sequence (DNA): TGCGCCAGCAGCCAAGGGACGGGACTAGCGGGCAGACAAGAGACCCAGTACTTC.

The chain uses TRBV19 and TRBJ1-3; D is ambiguous. Germline loops: CDR1 LNHDA, CDR2 SQIVND (reference sequence). Trimming pared 9 bases from V and 2 bases from J, leaving 17 bases between. The CDR3 is 15 residues long. CDR3 sequence (DNA): TGTGCCAGCACCCGAGAGGAAGTACCTGGAAACACCATATATTTT. Amino acids: CASTREEVPGNTIYF.

This chain joins TRBV4-3 and TRBJ2-3, with D hard to call. There are 14 residues in the CDR3. From germline, CDR1 is LGHNA and CDR2 YSLEER. Trimming stripped 1 base from V and 1 base from J, with 6 bases between. CDR3 sequence: CASSQAPGTDTQYF. CDR3 bases: TGCGCCAGCAGCCAAGCCCCCGGCACAGATACGCAGTATTTT.

The genes are TRBV12-3 or TRBV12-4 and TRBJ2-7, with a weak D call TRBD2 (5 bases). The ends were cut back, 5 bases at V and 1 base at J, with 9 bases in the middle. The CDR3 consists of 13 residues. As DNA, the CDR3 is TGTGCCAGCAGTGCTCGGAGGTCCTACGAGCAGTACTTC. Translated, it gives CASSARRSYEQYF.

The rearrangement joins TRBV7-9 to TRBJ2-1; TRBD2 might be the D (7 bases). CDR1 is SEHNR, CDR2 FQNEAQ, per germline (reference sequence). The CDR3 is 14 amino acids. V dropped 1 base and J dropped 16 bases, with 20 bases sitting between them. CDR3 sequence: CASSLVFSGGLGFF. As DNA, the CDR3 is TGTGCCAGCAGCTTAGTTTTTTCGGGGGGCCTAGGATTCTTC.

The rearrangement joins TRBV5-1 to TRBJ2-2, with 7 bases that match TRBD1. Germline V gene sequence: CDR1 SGHRS, CDR2 YFSETQ. Trimming removed 4 bases from V and 8 bases from J; junction bases left unmatched: 11. CDR3 size: 15 residues. CDR3 nucleotides: TGCGCCAGCAGCAAAACCCAAGGGGGCTCTGGGGAGCTGTTTTTT. Its protein is CASSKTQGGSGELFF.

The chain employs TRBV9 and TRBJ2-7, with TRBD2 matching 7 bases. The V segment lost 1 base and the J segment 3 bases; nucleotides outside the gene matches: 1. From germline, CDR1 is SGDLS and CDR2 YYNGEE. The CDR3 spans 13 residues. CDR3 in DNA: TGTGCCAGCAGCGTATCGGGGGGCTACGAGCAGTACTTC. This gives the protein CASSVSGGYEQYF.

The chain joins TRBV29-1 to TRBJ2-5, with 9 bases aligning to TRBD1. This CDR3 is built from 14 residues. The V and J ends lost 4 bases and 5 bases, in that order; junction bases with no gene match: 8. Per germline, CDR1 SQVTM and CDR2 ANQGSEA. CDR3 DNA: TGCAGCGTTGGGCGACAGGGGGTGGGGGAGACCCAGTACTTC. Translation gives CSVGRQGVGETQYF.

The chain employs TRBV14 and TRBJ2-2; D not resolved. The CDR3 totals 15 residues. Trimming stripped 1 base from V and 1 base from J, with 7 bases between. The germline V gene encodes CDR1 SGHDN and CDR2 FVKESK. The CDR3 sequence: CASSQGRLNTGELFF. The CDR3 nucleotides are TGTGCCAGCAGCCAAGGCAGGTTGAACACCGGGGAGCTGTTTTTT.